Below are 11 T cell receptor beta chains sequenced from a single sample in a study of human T cells and chemical hapten exposure. Time point reported: pre-sensitization, week 0. Sample treatment: therapeutic diphenylcyclopropenone sensitization with weekly scalp DPC. Each CDR3 protein gets one entry after TCRdb re-called the RACE reads with MiXCR. This sample yields about 110,000 distinct CDR3 sequences, of which more than 10% are seen a single time; about 1.6% belongs to the top ten. The sequencing here drew on whole blood, taken in connection with sensitization to the hapten diphenylcyclopropenone (DPC). These receptors originate from a woman aged 45-65 years with alopecia areata. Some clones in this sample may be carry-over from other donors' samples.

This clonotype was detected a few times. The chain recombines TRBV11-2 with TRBJ2-5; D may correspond to TRBD1 or TRBD2 (6 bases each). Germline V CDR1 and CDR2: SGHAT, FQNNGV. The V end was cut by 3 bases, the J end by 3 bases, with 14 bases between. The CDR3 runs 15 residues. CDR3 DNA sequence: TGTGCCAGCAGCTTTGGAGGAGGGGGAAAAGAGACCCAGTACTTC. Its protein product is CASSFGGGGKETQYF.

The sample holds many counts of this clonotype. This sequence joins TRBV28 and TRBJ2-7, with 8 bases fitting TRBD1. V was clipped by 6 bases and J by 3 bases; unmatched bases: 7. CDR3 size: 14 residues. Germline assignment: CDR1 MDHEN and CDR2 SYDVKM. The DNA for the CDR3 is TGTGCCAGCAGAAAGGACAGGGATAACTACGAGCAGTACTTC. As protein: CASRKDRDNYEQYF.

The V call is TRBV6-6, the J call TRBJ1-5; 7 bases fit TRBD1. Trimming removed 3 bases from V and 5 bases from J; junction bases left unmatched: 13. Germline lookup yields CDR1 MNHNY and CDR2 SVGAGI (reference sequence). The CDR3 consists of 17 residues. CDR3 region: CASSYGTAGYVDQPQHF. In DNA, the CDR3 is TGTGCCAGCAGTTATGGGACAGCCGGATATGTTGATCAGCCCCAGCATTTT.

This chain joins TRBV2 and TRBJ1-2; tentatively, D is TRBD1 (5 bases). This CDR3 has 13 residues. Germline V gives CDR1 SNHLY, CDR2 FYNNEI. V was cut by 6 bases and J by 7 bases, with 15 bases left in between. The chain's CDR3 is CASRGQGNAGYTF. The CDR3, as DNA: TGTGCCAGCAGGGGCCAGGGCAACGCTGGCTACACCTTC.

The gene calls are TRBV7-2 and TRBJ1-6; D is unresolved. The germline CDR1 and CDR2 sequences are SGHTA and FQGNSA. Trimming pared 5 bases from V and 4 bases from J, leaving 18 bases between. CDR3 length: 17 residues. DNA for the CDR3: TGTGCCAGCAGCCAGCGGGGTCGGCAGACTTATAATTCACCCCTCCACTTT. This translates into CASSQRGRQTYNSPLHF.

The V gene is TRBV20-1, the J gene TRBJ2-1, with a weak D call TRBD2 (5 bases). CDR3 length: 15 residues. Trimming removed 0 bases at V and 5 bases at J, with 14 bases between. The germline gives CDR1 DFQATT, CDR2 SNEGSKA (reference sequence). The CDR3 coding sequence is TGCAGTGCTAGAGATATCCGTCGAGGGAACAATGAGCAGTTCTTC. This encodes CSARDIRRGNNEQFF.

The V call is TRBV18, the J call TRBJ2-1, with 13 bases identical to TRBD2. The V gene's germline CDR1 is KGHSH and CDR2 LQKENI. The J segment lost 7 bases and the V segment lost 4 bases, leaving 7 bases of the junction unmatched. CDR3 size: 16 residues. As DNA, the CDR3 is TGTGCCAGCTCACGGGCAGGGACTAGCGGGAATAATGAGCAGTTCTTC. Amino acids: CASSRAGTSGNNEQFF.

This clonotype was seen more than once but under ten times. This chain links TRBV20-1 with TRBJ1-1; the D is unclear. CDR1 DFQATT and CDR2 SNEGSKA come from the germline V gene (reference sequence). This CDR3 contains 13 residues. The V end lost 1 base, the J end lost 4 bases, and 10 bases lay between the germline ends. The CDR3 DNA follows: TGCAGTGCTAGAGGGGAGACTGGCACTGAAGCTTTCTTT. It is translated as CSARGETGTEAFF.

This chain joins TRBV5-6 and TRBJ2-5; 7 bases are shared with TRBD1. The CDR3 runs to 16 residues. Germline values: CDR1 SGHDT, CDR2 YYEEEE. V was clipped by 4 bases and J by 2 bases; unmatched bases: 11. The CDR3 loop is CASSQARDSGQETQYF. For the CDR3, the DNA is TGTGCCAGCAGCCAGGCCCGGGACAGCGGACAAGAGACCCAGTACTTC. Looking up the rest from reference TRBV5-6 and TRBJ2-5 gives the full variable domain: DAGVTQSPTHLIKTRGQQVTLRCSPKSGHDTVSWYQQALGQGPQFIFQYYEEEERQRGNFPDRFSGHQFPNYSSELNVNALLLGDSALYLCASSQARDSGQETQYFGPGTRLLVL.

This clonotype was detected many times. The chain has TRBV5-4 and TRBJ2-7; possible D gene TRBD2, 5 bases. V dropped 4 bases and J dropped 7 bases, with 15 bases sitting between them. The length of the CDR3 is 13 residues. CDR1 SGHNT and CDR2 YYREEE come from the germline V gene (reference sequence). In nucleotides, the CDR3 is TGTGCCAGCAGCCAGAAACAGAGGGCTGAGCAGTACTTC. Its protein is CASSQKQRAEQYF.

This clonotype has just a few counts. This rearrangement joins TRBV13 to TRBJ2-7; 10 nucleotides match TRBD1. The CDR3 length is 15 residues. The V gene end was trimmed by 4 bases and the J gene end by 4 bases; junction bases not matched to a gene: 7. The germline V gene has CDR1 PRHDT and CDR2 FYEKMQ (reference sequence). This chain's CDR3 is CASSSSGTGEYEQYF. Written as DNA, the CDR3 is TGTGCCAGCAGCTCCTCCGGGACAGGGGAATACGAGCAGTACTTC.